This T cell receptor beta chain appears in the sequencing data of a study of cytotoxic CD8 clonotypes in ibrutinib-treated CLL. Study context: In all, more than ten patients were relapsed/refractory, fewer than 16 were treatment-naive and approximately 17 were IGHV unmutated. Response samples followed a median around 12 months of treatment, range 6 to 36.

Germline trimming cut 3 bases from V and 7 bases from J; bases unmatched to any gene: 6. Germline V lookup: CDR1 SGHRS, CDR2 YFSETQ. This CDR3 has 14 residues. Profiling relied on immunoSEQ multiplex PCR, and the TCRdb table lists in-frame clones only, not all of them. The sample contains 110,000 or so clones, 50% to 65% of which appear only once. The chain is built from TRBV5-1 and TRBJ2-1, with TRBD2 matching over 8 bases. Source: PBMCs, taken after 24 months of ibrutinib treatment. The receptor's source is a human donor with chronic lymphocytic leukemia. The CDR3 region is CASSWSGLGNEQFF. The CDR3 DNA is TGCGCCAGCAGCTGGTCGGGACTAGGAAATGAGCAGTTCTTC.